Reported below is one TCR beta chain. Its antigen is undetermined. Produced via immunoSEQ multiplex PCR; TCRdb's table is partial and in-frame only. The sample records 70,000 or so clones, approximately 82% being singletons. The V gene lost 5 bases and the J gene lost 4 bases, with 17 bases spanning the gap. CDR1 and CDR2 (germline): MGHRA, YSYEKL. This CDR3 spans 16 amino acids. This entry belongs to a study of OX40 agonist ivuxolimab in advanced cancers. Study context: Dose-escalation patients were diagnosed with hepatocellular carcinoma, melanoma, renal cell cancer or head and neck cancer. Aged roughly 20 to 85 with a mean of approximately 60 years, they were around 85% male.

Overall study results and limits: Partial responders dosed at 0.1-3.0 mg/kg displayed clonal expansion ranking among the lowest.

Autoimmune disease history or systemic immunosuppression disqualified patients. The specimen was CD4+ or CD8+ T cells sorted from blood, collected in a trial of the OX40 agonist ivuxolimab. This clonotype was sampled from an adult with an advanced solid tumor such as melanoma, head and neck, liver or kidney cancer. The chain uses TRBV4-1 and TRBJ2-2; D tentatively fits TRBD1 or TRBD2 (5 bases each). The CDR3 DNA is TGCGCCAGCAGCGATACCGGGGCTCTGGTCACCGGGGAGCTGTTTTTT. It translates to CASSDTGALVTGELFF.